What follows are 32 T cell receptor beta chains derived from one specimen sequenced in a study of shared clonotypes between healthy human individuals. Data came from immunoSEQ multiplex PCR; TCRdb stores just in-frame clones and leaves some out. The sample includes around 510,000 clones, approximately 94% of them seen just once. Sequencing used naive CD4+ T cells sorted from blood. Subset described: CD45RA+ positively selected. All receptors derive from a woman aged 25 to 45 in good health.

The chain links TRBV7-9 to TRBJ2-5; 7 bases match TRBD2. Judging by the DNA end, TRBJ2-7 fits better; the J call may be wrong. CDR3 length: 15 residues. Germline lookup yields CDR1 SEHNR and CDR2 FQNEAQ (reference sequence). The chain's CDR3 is CASSSDRLAGYEQYF. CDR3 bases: TGTGCCAGCAGCTCCGACCGACTAGCAGGATACGAGCAGTACTTC.

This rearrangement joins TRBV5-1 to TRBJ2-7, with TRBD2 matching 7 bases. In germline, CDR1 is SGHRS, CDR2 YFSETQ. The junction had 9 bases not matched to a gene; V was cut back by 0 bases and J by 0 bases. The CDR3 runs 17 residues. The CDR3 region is CASSLAEGAGFSYEQYF. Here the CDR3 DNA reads TGCGCCAGCAGCTTGGCCGAGGGAGCGGGATTCTCCTACGAGCAGTACTTC. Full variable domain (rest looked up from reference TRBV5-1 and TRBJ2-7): KAGVTQTPRYLIKTRGQQVTLSCSPISGHRSVSWYQQTPGQGLQFLFEYFSETQRNKGNFPGRFSGRQFSNSRSEMNVSTLELGDSALYLCASSLAEGAGFSYEQYFGPGTRLTVT.

The CDR3 here is CATARERGEKLFF. In nucleotides, the CDR3 is TGTGCCACAGCGCGGGAGCGGGGTGAAAAACTGTTTTTT. The V and J genes are TRBV11-2 and TRBJ1-4; no clear D. Germline V gene sequence: CDR1 SGHAT, CDR2 FQNNGV. This CDR3 is 13 amino acids long. Trimming pared 10 bases from V and 7 bases from J, leaving 16 bases between.

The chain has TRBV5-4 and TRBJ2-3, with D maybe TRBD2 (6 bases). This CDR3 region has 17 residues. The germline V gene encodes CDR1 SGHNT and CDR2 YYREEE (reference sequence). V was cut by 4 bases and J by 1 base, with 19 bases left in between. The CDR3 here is CASSLGWREGGTDTQYF. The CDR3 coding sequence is TGTGCCAGCAGCCTGGGTTGGCGGGAAGGCGGCACAGATACGCAGTATTTT.

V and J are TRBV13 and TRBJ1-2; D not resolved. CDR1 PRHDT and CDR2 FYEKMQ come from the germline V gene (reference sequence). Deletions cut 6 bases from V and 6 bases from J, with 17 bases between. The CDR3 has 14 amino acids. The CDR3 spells CASRGARFRDGYTF. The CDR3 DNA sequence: TGTGCCAGCAGGGGAGCCAGGTTCCGGGATGGCTACACCTTC.

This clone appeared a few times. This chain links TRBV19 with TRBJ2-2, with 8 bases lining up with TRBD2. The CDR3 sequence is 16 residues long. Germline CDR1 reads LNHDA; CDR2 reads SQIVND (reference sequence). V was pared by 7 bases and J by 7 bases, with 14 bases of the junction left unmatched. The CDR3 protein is CASTPLAGGRGGELFF. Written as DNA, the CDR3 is TGTGCCAGTACCCCTCTAGCGGGCGGCCGGGGCGGGGAGCTGTTTTTT.

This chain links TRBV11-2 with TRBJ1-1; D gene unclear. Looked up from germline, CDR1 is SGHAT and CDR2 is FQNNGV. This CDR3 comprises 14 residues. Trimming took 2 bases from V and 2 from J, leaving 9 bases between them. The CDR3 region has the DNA TGTGCCAGCAGCTTATCAGGTCCCAACACTGAAGCTTTCTTT. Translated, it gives CASSLSGPNTEAFF.

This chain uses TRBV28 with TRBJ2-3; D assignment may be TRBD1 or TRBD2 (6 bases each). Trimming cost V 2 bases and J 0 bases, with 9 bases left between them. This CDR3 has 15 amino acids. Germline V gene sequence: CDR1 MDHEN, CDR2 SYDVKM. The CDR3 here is CASSLGGLSTDTQYF. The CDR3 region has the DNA TGTGCCAGCAGTTTAGGGGGGCTTAGCACAGATACGCAGTATTTT.

The CDR3 loop reads CASSYKGASYGYTF. The CDR3 nucleotides read TGTGCCAGCAGTTACAAGGGGGCCTCCTATGGCTACACCTTC. J is TRBJ1-2 and V is TRBV6-5; 7 bases match TRBD1. The junction had 4 bases not matched to a gene; V was cut back by 2 bases and J by 4 bases. The CDR3 length is 14 residues. The V gene's germline CDR1 is MNHEY and CDR2 SVGAGI.

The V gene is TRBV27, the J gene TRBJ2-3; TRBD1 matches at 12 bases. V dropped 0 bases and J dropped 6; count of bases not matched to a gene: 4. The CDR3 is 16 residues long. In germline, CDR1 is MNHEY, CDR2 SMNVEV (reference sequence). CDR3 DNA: TGTGCCAGCAGTTTATCGGGACAGGGGGCGATGGATACGCAGTATTTT. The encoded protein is CASSLSGQGAMDTQYF.

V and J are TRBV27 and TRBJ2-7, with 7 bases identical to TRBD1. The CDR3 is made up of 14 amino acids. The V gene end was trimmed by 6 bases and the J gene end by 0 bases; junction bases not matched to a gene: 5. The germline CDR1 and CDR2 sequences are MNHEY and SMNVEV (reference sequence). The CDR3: CASRPGQSSYEQYF. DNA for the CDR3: TGTGCCAGCAGACCGGGACAGAGCTCCTACGAGCAGTACTTC.

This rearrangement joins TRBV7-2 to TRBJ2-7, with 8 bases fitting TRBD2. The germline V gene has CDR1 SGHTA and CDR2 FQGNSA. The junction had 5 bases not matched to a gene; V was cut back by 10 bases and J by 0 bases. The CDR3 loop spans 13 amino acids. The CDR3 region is CAIPSGPSYEQYF. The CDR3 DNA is TGTGCCATCCCTAGCGGGCCCTCCTACGAGCAGTACTTC.

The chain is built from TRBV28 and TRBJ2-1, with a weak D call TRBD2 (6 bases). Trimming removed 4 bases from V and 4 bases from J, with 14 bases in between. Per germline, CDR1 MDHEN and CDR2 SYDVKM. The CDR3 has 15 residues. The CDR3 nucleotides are TGTGCCAGCAGTTCTACCGGTAGCGGTTACAATGAGCAGTTCTTC. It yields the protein CASSSTGSGYNEQFF.

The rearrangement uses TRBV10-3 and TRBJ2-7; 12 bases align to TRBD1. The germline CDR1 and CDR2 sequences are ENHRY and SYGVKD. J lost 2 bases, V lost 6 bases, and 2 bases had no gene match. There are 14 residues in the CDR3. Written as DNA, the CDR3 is TGTGCCATCAGGGGGGACAGGGGGCCCTACGAGCAGTACTTC. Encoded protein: CAIRGDRGPYEQYF.

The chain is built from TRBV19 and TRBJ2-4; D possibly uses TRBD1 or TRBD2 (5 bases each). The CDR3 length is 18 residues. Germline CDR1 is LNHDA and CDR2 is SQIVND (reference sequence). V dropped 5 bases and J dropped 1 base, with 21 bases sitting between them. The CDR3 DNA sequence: TGTGCCAGTAGTGTGACGGGGCTCTCGTCTCGGGCCAAAAACATTCAGTACTTC. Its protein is CASSVTGLSSRAKNIQYF.

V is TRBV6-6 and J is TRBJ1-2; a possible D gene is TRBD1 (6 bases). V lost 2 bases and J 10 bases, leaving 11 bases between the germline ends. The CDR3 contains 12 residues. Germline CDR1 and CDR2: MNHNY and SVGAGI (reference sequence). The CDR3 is CASSYRTETYTF. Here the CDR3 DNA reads TGTGCCAGCAGTTACCGGACAGAGACCTACACCTTC.

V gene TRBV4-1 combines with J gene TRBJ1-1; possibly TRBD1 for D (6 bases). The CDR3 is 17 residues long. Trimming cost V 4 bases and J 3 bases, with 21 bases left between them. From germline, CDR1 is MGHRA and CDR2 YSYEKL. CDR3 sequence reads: CASSLLPTAGGDTEAFF. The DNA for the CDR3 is TGCGCCAGCAGCCTTCTACCCACGGCGGGGGGCGACACTGAAGCTTTCTTT.

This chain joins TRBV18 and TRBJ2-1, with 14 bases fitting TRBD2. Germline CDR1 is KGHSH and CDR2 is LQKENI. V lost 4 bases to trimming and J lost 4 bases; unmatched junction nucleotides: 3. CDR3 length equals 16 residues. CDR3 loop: CASSLGLAGGYNEQFF. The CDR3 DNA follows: TGTGCCAGCTCACTAGGACTAGCGGGAGGATACAATGAGCAGTTCTTC.

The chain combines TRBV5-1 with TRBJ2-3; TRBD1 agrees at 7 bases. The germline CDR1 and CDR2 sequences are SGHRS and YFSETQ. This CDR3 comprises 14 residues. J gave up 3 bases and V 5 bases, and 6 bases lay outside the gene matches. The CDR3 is CASSYRQGTDTQYF. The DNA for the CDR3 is TGCGCCAGCAGTTACCGACAGGGTACAGATACGCAGTATTTT.

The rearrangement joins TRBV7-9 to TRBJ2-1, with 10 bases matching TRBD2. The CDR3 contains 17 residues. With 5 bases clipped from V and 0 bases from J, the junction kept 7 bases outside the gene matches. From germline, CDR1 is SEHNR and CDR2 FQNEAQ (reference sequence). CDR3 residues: CASSPTWTSGSYNEQFF. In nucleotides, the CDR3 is TGTGCCAGCAGCCCTACCTGGACTAGCGGCTCCTACAATGAGCAGTTCTTC.

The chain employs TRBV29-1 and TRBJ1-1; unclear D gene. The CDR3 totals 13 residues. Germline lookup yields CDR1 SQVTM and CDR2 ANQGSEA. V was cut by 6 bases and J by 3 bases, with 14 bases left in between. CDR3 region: CSVGMFRDTEAFF. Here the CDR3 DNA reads TGCAGCGTAGGGATGTTTAGGGACACTGAAGCTTTCTTT.

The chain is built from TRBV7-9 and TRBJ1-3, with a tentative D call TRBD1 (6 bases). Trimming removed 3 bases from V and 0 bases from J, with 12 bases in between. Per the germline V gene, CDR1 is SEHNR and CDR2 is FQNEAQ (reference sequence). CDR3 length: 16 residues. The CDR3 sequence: CASSFPRGGSGNTIYF. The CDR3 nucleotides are TGTGCCAGCAGCTTTCCCAGGGGCGGCTCTGGAAACACCATATATTTT.

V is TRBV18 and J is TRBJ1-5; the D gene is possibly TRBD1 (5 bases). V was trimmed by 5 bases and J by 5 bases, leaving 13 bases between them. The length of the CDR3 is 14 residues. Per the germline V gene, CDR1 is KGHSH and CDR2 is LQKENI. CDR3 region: CASSGGATYQPQHF. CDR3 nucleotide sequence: TGTGCCAGCTCAGGGGGTGCAACTTATCAGCCCCAGCATTTT.

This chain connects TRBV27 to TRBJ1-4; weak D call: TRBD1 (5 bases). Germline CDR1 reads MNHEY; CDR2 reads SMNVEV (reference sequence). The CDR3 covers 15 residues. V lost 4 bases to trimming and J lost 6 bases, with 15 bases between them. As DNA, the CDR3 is TGTGCCAGCAGTTGGGCTGGGGGAAGGGATGAAAAACTGTTTTTT. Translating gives CASSWAGGRDEKLFF.

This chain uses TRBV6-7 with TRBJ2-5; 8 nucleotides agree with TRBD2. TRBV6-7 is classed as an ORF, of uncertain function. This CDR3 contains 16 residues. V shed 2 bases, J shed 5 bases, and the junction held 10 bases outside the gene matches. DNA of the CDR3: TGTGCCAGCAGTTACCCCCAGCGGGAGATATGTGAGACCCAGTACTTC. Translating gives CASSYPQREICETQYF.

The CDR3 reads CASSLAERNYGYTF. Here the CDR3 DNA reads TGTGCCAGCAGCTTAGCCGAGAGAAACTATGGCTACACCTTC. The chain recombines TRBV7-9 with TRBJ1-2, with no clear D. CDR3 length: 14 amino acids. The V gene lost 0 bases and the J gene lost 2 bases, with 7 bases spanning the gap. Germline V lookup: CDR1 SEHNR, CDR2 FQNEAQ (reference sequence).

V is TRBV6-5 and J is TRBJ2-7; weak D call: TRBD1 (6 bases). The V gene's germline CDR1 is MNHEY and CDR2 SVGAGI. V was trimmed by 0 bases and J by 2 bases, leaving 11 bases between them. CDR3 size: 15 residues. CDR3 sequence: CASSYSGTLTYEQYF. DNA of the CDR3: TGTGCCAGCAGTTACTCCGGGACACTTACCTACGAGCAGTACTTC.

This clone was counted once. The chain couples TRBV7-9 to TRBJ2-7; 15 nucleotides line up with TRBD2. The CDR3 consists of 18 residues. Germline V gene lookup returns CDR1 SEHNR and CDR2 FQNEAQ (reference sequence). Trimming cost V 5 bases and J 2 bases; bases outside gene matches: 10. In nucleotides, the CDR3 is TGTGCCAGCAGCAGAGGGACTAGCGGGAGGCCAGGAACCTACGAGCAGTACTTC. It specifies CASSRGTSGRPGTYEQYF.

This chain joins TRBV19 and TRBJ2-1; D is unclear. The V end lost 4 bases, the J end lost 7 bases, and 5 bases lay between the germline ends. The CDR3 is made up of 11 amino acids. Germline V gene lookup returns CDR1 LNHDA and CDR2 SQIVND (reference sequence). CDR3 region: CASSTKNEQFF. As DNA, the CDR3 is TGTGCCAGTAGTACAAAAAATGAGCAGTTCTTC.

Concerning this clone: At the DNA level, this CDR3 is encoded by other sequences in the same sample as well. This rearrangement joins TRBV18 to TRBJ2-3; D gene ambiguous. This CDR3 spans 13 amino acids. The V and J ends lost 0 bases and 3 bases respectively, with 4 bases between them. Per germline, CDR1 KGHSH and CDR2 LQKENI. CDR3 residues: CASSPPSTDTQYF. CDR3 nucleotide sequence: TGTGCCAGCTCACCACCGTCGACAGATACGCAGTATTTT.

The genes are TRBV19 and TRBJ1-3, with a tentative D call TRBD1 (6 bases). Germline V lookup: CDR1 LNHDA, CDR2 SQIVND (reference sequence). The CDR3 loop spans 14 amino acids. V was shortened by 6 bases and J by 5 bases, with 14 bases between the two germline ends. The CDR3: CASSLGQRRNTIYF. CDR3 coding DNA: TGTGCCAGTAGCCTAGGACAGCGAAGAAACACCATATATTTT.

Here the CDR3 DNA reads TGTGCCAGCAGAACGGGACTAGCGGGAGTTTATGAGCAGTACTTC. Translation gives CASRTGLAGVYEQYF. The V gene is TRBV7-2, the J gene TRBJ2-7, with 14 bases lining up with TRBD2. Germline V gene lookup returns CDR1 SGHTA and CDR2 FQGNSA. This CDR3 is built from 15 residues. V lost 6 bases and J lost 7; bases outside the gene matches: 8.